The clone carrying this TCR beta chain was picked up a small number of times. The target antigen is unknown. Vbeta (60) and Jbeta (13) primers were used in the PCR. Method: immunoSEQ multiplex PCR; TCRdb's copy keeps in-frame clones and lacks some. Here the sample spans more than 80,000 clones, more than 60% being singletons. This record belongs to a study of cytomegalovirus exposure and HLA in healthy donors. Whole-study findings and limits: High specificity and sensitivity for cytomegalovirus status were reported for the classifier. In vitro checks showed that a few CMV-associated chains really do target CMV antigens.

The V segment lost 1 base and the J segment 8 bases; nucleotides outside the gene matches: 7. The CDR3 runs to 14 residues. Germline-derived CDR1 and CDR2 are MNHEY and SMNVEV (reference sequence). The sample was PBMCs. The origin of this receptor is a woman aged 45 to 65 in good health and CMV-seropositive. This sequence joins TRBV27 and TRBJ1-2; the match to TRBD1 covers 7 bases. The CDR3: CASSLFGGDSGYTF. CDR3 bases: TGTGCCAGCAGTTTATTCGGAGGGGACAGCGGCTACACCTTC.